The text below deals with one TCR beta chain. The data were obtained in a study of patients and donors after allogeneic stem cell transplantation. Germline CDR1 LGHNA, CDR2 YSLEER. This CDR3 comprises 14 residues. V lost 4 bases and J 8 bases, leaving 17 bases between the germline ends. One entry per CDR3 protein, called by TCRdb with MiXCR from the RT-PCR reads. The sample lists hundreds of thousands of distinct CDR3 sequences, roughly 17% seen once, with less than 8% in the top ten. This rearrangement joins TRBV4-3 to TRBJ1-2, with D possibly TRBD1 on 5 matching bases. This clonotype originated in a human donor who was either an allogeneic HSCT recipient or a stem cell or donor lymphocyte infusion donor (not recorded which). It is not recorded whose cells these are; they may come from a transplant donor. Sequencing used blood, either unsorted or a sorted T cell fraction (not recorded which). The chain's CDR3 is CASSPGEFSYGYTF. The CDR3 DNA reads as TGCGCCAGCAGCCCGGGGGAGTTTTCATACGGCTACACCTTC.